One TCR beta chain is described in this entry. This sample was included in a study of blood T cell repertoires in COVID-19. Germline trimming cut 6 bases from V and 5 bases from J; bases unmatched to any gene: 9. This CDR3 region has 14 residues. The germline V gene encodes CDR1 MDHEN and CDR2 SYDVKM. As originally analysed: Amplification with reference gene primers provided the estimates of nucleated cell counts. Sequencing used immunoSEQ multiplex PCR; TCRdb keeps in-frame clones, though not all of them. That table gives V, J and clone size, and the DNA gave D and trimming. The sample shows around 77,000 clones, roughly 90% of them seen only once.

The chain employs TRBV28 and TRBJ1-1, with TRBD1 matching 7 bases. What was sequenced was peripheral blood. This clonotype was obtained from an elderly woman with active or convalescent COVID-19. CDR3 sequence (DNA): TGTGCCAGCAGCGCGACAGGGCCCGATACTGAAGCTTTCTTT. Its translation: CASSATGPDTEAFF.